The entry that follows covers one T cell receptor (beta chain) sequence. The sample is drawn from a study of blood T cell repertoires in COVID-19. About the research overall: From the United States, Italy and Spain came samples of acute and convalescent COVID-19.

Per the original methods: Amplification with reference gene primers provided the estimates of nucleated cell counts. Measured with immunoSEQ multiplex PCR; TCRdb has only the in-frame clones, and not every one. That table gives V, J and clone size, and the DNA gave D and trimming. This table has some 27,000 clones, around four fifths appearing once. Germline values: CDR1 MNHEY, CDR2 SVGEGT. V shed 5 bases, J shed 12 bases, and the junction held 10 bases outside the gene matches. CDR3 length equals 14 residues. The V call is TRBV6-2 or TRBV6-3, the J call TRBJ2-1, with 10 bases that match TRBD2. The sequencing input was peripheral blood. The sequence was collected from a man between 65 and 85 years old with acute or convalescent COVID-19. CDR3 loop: CASSVGLAGGPQFF. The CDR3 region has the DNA TGTGCCAGCAGTGTAGGTTTAGCGGGAGGACCGCAGTTCTTC.